A single sample gave rise to the 19 T cell receptor beta chains below, sequenced in a study of T cell responses to AZD1222 COVID-19 vaccine. Method: immunoSEQ multiplex PCR; TCRdb's copy keeps in-frame clones and lacks some. The sample lists 150,000 or so clones, roughly 88% seen once, with approximately 5.9% in the top ten. The sample was peripheral blood, taken 28 days after the second AZD1222 dose. These receptors were obtained from an adult who received the AZD1222 COVID-19 vaccine.

This chain connects TRBV6-5 to TRBJ2-3; D ambiguous. The CDR3 has 13 residues. Per the germline V gene, CDR1 is MNHEY and CDR2 is SVGAGI. Trimming pared 6 bases from V and 2 bases from J, leaving 9 bases between. CDR3 coding DNA: TGTGCCAGCAGCCTAACTCCCACAGATACGCAGTATTTT. It encodes CASSLTPTDTQYF.

The rearrangement joins TRBV6-6 to TRBJ1-2; the match to TRBD1 covers 7 bases. This CDR3 contains 14 residues. The V gene's germline CDR1 is MNHNY and CDR2 SVGAGI (reference sequence). The junction had 18 bases not matched to a gene; V was cut back by 7 bases and J by 13 bases. This chain's CDR3 is CASKNEGARVKSTF. For the CDR3, the DNA is TGTGCCAGCAAAAATGAGGGGGCCCGGGTCAAATCCACCTTC.

This clone was detected only once. The chain carries TRBV3-1 (or the pseudogene TRBV3-2) and TRBJ1-5, with TRBD1 as a possible D gene (6 bases). Germline V gene lookup returns CDR1 LGHDT and CDR2 YNNKEL (reference sequence). V was trimmed by 0 bases and J by 4 bases, leaving 10 bases between them. This CDR3 is built from 15 residues. DNA of the CDR3: TGTGCCAGCAGCCAAGATGGGGGGGCGAATCAGCCCCAGCATTTT. Translated: CASSQDGGANQPQHF.

The chain couples TRBV3-1 (or the pseudogene TRBV3-2) to TRBJ1-2; D uncertain. The V end was cut by 0 bases, the J end by 3 bases, with 2 bases between. Germline CDR1 is LGHDT and CDR2 is YNNKEL (reference sequence). The CDR3 loop spans 12 amino acids. CDR3 amino acids: CASSQEDYGYTF. CDR3 DNA sequence: TGTGCCAGCAGCCAAGAAGACTATGGCTACACCTTC.

This clone was observed once. This chain connects TRBV10-3 to TRBJ1-3; 7 nucleotides agree with TRBD1. This CDR3 is built from 16 residues. The J segment lost 2 bases and the V segment lost 4 bases, leaving 8 bases of the junction unmatched. CDR1 is ENHRY, CDR2 SYGVKD, per germline. CDR3 loop: CAISATTGLPGNTIYF. The CDR3 DNA follows: TGTGCCATCAGTGCAACGACAGGGCTACCTGGAAACACCATATATTTT.

This chain uses TRBV19 with TRBJ1-2; tentatively, D is TRBD1 (6 bases). Between the trimmed V and J ends, which lost 4 bases and 4 bases, there was a span of 16 bases. CDR3 length equals 15 residues. Germline V gene data show CDR1 as LNHDA and CDR2 as SQIVND (reference sequence). CDR3 DNA sequence: TGTGCCAGTAGTACCCCTGGCCCAGGGGCCTATGGCTACACCTTC. It is translated as CASSTPGPGAYGYTF.

The chain joins TRBV7-6 to TRBJ1-5; maybe TRBD1 (5 bases). The germline V gene encodes CDR1 SGHVS and CDR2 FNYEAQ. Trimming removed 10 bases at V and 9 bases at J, with 10 bases between. The CDR3 has 10 residues. CDR3 loop: CATSGAPQHF. CDR3 bases: TGTGCCACGTCTGGGGCGCCCCAGCATTTT. The full variable domain, in which reference TRBV7-6 and TRBJ1-5 provide the parts outside the CDR3, is GAGVSQSPRYKVTKRGQDVALRCDPISGHVSLYWYRQALGQGPEFLTYFNYEAQQDKSGLPNDRFSAERPEGSISTLTIQRTEQRDSAMYRCATSGAPQHFGDGTRLSIL.

The chain uses TRBV5-4 and TRBJ2-6, with 7 positions matching TRBD2. CDR1 is SGHNT and CDR2 is YYREEE in the germline V gene (reference sequence). CDR3 length: 17 amino acids. V lost 4 bases, J lost 1 base, and 8 bases stayed unmatched. In nucleotides, the CDR3 is TGTGCCAGCAGCCTGGGAGGGAGGACATCTGGGGCCAACGTCCTGACTTTC. Its protein product is CASSLGGRTSGANVLTF.

V and J are TRBV7-3 and TRBJ2-1; D perhaps matches TRBD1 (6 bases). This CDR3 has 14 amino acids. Germline CDR1 SGHTA, CDR2 FQGTGA. V lost 1 base, J lost 7 bases, and 11 bases lay in between. CDR3 sequence (DNA): TGTGCCAGCAGCTTAAGTCAGGGGTGGAATGAGCAGTTCTTC. As protein: CASSLSQGWNEQFF.

This clone was seen once. The chain has TRBV14 and TRBJ2-7, with 7 bases lining up with TRBD1. J was trimmed by 2 bases and V by 6 bases; bases with no gene match: 7. CDR1 is SGHDN, CDR2 FVKESK, per germline. The CDR3 has 14 residues. In DNA form, the CDR3 reads TGTGCCAGCAGTCGCGCAGGGGGTACCTACGAGCAGTACTTC. Translating gives CASSRAGGTYEQYF.

The count of this clone is one. This chain connects TRBV5-1 to TRBJ2-6; TRBD1 matches at 10 bases. This CDR3 spans 16 amino acids. With V trimmed by 4 bases and J by 4 bases, 5 bases remained unmatched. CDR1 and CDR2 from the germline V gene are SGHRS and YFSETQ. In nucleotides, the CDR3 is TGCGCCAGCAGCCCAGACAGGGGGCCCGGGGCCAACGTCCTGACTTTC. This gives the protein CASSPDRGPGANVLTF.

This clone has a single count. The chain links TRBV4-1 to TRBJ2-3; TRBD1 aligns across 7 bases. The CDR3 runs to 14 residues. CDR1 is MGHRA and CDR2 is YSYEKL in the germline V gene. The trim removed 2 bases at V and 3 bases at J, leaving 2 bases unmatched. The CDR3 is CASSQQQGTDTQYF. The CDR3 DNA follows: TGCGCCAGCAGCCAACAACAGGGGACAGATACGCAGTATTTT.

This clone was seen just once. The V call is TRBV13, the J call TRBJ2-3, with a tentative D call TRBD1 (6 bases). The CDR3 is 18 residues long. Trimming cost V 1 base and J 3 bases, with 20 bases left between them. Per germline, CDR1 PRHDT and CDR2 FYEKMQ (reference sequence). The CDR3 reads CASSLATGRGYGTDTQYF. The CDR3 nucleotides are TGTGCCAGCAGCTTAGCCACGGGCAGGGGATATGGGACAGATACGCAGTATTTT.

Regarding this clone: Other DNA sequences of this sample code for an identical CDR3. The gene calls are TRBV10-3 and TRBJ2-2; D tentatively fits TRBD1 or TRBD2 (5 bases each). Germline CDR1 reads ENHRY; CDR2 reads SYGVKD. The CDR3 covers 15 residues. Deletions cut 3 bases from V and 3 bases from J, with 11 bases between. The CDR3 sequence: CAISESGRDTGELFF. The CDR3, as DNA: TGTGCCATCAGTGAATCGGGGCGGGACACCGGGGAGCTGTTTTTT.

The chain links TRBV19 to TRBJ1-1; D is unclear. Trimming cost V 7 bases and J 1 base, with 19 bases left between them. The germline gives CDR1 LNHDA, CDR2 SQIVND (reference sequence). This CDR3 has 16 residues. The CDR3 loop reads CASMDRSLRPNTEAFF. The CDR3 DNA reads TGTGCCAGTATGGACCGTTCCCTTAGGCCGAACACTGAAGCTTTCTTT.

This chain uses TRBV28 with TRBJ2-3; D is undetermined. The V gene lost 4 bases and the J gene lost 4 bases, with 3 bases spanning the gap. This CDR3 has 11 residues. Germline loops: CDR1 MDHEN, CDR2 SYDVKM. CDR3 protein: CASSSPDTQYF. CDR3 coding DNA: TGTGCCAGCAGTTCCCCAGATACGCAGTATTTT.

The rearrangement links TRBV19 to TRBJ2-1; D is ambiguous. V shed 1 base and J shed 4 bases, with 14 bases lying between them. The germline CDR1 and CDR2 sequences are LNHDA and SQIVND (reference sequence). CDR3 size: 16 residues. Written as DNA, the CDR3 is TGTGCCAGTAGTATAGTACCCGATCAGGTTTACAATGAGCAGTTCTTC. Translated: CASSIVPDQVYNEQFF.

The chain has TRBV11-1 and TRBJ2-2; D might be TRBD2 (6 bases). The germline V gene encodes CDR1 SGHAT and CDR2 FQDESV (reference sequence). CDR3 length: 14 amino acids. Trimming took off 2 bases at V and 4 bases at J, with 8 bases between the two ends. The CDR3 loop is CASSLTGVTGELFF. CDR3 coding DNA: TGTGCCAGCAGCTTAACGGGGGTCACCGGGGAGCTGTTTTTT. The entire variable domain, with the rest obtained from reference TRBV11-1 and TRBJ2-2, is as follows: EAEVAQSPRYKITEKSQAVAFWCDPISGHATLYWYRQILGQGPELLVQFQDESVVDDSQLPKDRFSAERLKGVDSTLKIQPAELGDSAMYLCASSLTGVTGELFFGEGSRLTVL.

The chain has TRBV28 and TRBJ1-4; 9 bases align to TRBD1. The CDR3 is 15 residues long. Germline lookup yields CDR1 MDHEN and CDR2 SYDVKM. V shed 5 bases and J 8 bases; nucleotides not matched to a gene: 9. In DNA form, the CDR3 reads TGTGCCAGCAGTACTACAGGGGGCTTGGGGGAAAAACTGTTTTTT. This sequence encodes CASSTTGGLGEKLFF.